This T cell receptor beta chain was sequenced in a study of shared clonotypes between healthy human individuals. Study outcomes and limitations: In general, naive subsets displayed greater estimated richness than memory subsets did. A few donors had roughly 5% of their naive CD4 clonotypes in common.

Sequenced by immunoSEQ multiplex PCR; TCRdb stores in-frame clones only, minus some. The sample contains a few million clones, just over 90% of which appear only once. For this clone: Its antigen is still unknown.

This CDR3 region has 15 residues. Trimming shortened V by 3 bases and J by 4 bases, and 12 bases separated the two germline ends. Germline values: CDR1 MGHDK, CDR2 SYGVNS. The TCR sequence derives from a man aged 18 to 29 in good health. Some clones in this sample may be carry-over from other donors' samples. This chain links TRBV25-1 with TRBJ2-2, with D perhaps matching TRBD1 (5 bases). What was sequenced was naive CD4+ T cells from PBMCs. Subset given: CD45RA+ positively selected. The CDR3 coding sequence is TGTGCCAGCAGTGATGGGGCTTTTAGCACCGGGGAGCTGTTTTTT. Residues: CASSDGAFSTGELFF. The full variable domain, in which reference TRBV25-1 and TRBJ2-2 provide the parts outside the CDR3, is EADIYQTPRYLVIGTGKKITLECSQTMGHDKMYWYQQDPGMELHLIHYSYGVNSTEKGDLSSESTVSRIRTEHFPLTLESARPSHTSQYLCASSDGAFSTGELFFGEGSRLTVL.